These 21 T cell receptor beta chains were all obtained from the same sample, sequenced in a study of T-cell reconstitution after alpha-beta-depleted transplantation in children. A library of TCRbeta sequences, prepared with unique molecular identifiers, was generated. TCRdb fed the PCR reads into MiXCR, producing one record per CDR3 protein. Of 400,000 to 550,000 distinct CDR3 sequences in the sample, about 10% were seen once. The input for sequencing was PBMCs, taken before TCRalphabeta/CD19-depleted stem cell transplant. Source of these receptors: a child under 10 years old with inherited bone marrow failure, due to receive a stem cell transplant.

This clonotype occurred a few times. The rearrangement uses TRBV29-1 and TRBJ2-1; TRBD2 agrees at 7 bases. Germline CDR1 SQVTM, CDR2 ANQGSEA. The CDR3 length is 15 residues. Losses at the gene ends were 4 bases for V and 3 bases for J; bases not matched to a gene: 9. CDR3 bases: TGCAGCGTTGGGTTTAGACTAGCCGACTACAATGAGCAGTTCTTC. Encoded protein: CSVGFRLADYNEQFF.

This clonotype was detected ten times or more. CDR3 region: CASSQEEGYTF. The DNA of the CDR3 is TGTGCCAGCAGCCAGGAGGAGGGCTACACCTTC. V is TRBV7-9 and J is TRBJ1-2; D is ambiguous. The CDR3 totals 11 residues. Germline values: CDR1 SEHNR, CDR2 FQNEAQ (reference sequence). With 5 bases removed from V and 8 bases from J, the gap between germline ends came to 9 bases.

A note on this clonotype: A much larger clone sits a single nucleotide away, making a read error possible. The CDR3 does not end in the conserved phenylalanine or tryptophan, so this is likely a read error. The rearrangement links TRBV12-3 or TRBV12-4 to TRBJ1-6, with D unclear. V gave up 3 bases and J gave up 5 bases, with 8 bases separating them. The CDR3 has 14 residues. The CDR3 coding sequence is TGTGCCAGCAGTTTTTGGGGAAATAATTCACCCCTCCACTCT. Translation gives CASSFWGNNSPLHS.

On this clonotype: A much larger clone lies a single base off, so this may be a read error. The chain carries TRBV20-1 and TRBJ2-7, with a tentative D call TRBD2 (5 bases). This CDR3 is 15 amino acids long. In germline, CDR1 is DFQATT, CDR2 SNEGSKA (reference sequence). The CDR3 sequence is CSARAPRTLRYEPYF. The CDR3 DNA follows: TGCAGTGCTAGAGCCCCCCGGACTTTACGCTACGAGCCGTACTTC.

CDR3 region: CSVVGGGLDEQYF. The CDR3, as DNA: TGCAGCGTTGTTGGGGGGGGCCTCGACGAGCAGTACTTC. The V and J genes are TRBV29-1 and TRBJ2-7, with D perhaps matching TRBD2 (7 bases). CDR1 is SQVTM, CDR2 ANQGSEA, per germline. Between the trimmed V and J ends, which lost 4 bases and 5 bases, there was a span of 15 bases. The CDR3 length is 13 residues.

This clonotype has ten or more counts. The CDR3 DNA reads as TGTGCCAGCAGTTCGAAGGACTCCTTCGAGCAGTTCTTC. Translated, it gives CASSSKDSFEQFF. The chain is built from TRBV12-3 or TRBV12-4 and TRBJ2-1; the D gene is possibly TRBD2 (5 bases). Trimming stripped 4 bases from V and 10 bases from J, with 14 bases between. This CDR3 spans 13 amino acids.

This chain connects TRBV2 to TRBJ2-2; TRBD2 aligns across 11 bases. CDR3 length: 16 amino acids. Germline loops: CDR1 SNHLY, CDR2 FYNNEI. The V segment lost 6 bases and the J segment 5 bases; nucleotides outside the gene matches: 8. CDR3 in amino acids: CASRAPGLAETGELFF. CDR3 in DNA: TGTGCCAGCAGAGCTCCGGGACTAGCGGAGACCGGGGAGCTGTTTTTT. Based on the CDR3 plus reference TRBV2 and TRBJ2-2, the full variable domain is EPEVTQTPSHQVTQMGQEVILRCVPISNHLYFYWYRQILGQKVEFLVSFYNNEISEKSEIFDDQFSVERPDGSNFTLKIRSTKLEDSAMYFCASRAPGLAETGELFFGEGSRLTVL.

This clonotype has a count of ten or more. CDR3 in DNA: TGTGCCAGCAGCTTAGTCGCGGGGCAGAACTATGGCTACACCTTC. It encodes CASSLVAGQNYGYTF. The V call is TRBV7-9, the J call TRBJ1-2; maybe TRBD1 (5 bases). The CDR3 loop spans 15 amino acids. Per the germline V gene, CDR1 is SEHNR and CDR2 is FQNEAQ (reference sequence). V lost 1 base and J lost 2, with 11 bases in between.

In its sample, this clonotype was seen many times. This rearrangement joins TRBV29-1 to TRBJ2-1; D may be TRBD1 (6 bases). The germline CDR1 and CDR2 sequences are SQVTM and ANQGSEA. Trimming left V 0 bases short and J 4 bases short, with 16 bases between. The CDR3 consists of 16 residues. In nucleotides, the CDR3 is TGCAGCGTTGAAGAACGGGGACATGGAGTTTACAATGAGCAGTTCTTC. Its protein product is CSVEERGHGVYNEQFF.

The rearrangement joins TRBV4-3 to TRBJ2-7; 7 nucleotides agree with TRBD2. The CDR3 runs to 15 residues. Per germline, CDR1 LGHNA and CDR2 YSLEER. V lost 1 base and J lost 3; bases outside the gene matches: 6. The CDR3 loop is CASSQAAGVDYEQYF. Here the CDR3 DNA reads TGCGCCAGCAGCCAAGCGGCGGGGGTCGACTACGAGCAGTACTTC.

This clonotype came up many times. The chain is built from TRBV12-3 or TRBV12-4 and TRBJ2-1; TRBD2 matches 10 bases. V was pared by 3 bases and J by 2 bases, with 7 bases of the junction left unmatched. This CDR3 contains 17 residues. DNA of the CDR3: TGTGCCAGCAGTTTGGGCCTAGCGGGAGAGCCCTACAATGAGCAGTTCTTC. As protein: CASSLGLAGEPYNEQFF.

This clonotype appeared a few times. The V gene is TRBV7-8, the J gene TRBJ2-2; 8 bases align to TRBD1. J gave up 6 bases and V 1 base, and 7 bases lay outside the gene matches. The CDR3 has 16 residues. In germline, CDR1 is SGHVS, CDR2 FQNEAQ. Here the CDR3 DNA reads TGTGCCAGCAGCTTAGGGGACAGGTCAATTCCCGGGGAGCTGTTTTTT. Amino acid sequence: CASSLGDRSIPGELFF.

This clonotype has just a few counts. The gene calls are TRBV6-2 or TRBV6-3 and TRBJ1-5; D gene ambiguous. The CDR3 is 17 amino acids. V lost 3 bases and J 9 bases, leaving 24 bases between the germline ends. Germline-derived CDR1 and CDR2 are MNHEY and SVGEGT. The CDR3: CASSYLIPGSSKMPQHF. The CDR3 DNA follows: TGTGCCAGCAGTTATCTCATTCCGGGCAGCTCGAAGATGCCCCAGCATTTT.

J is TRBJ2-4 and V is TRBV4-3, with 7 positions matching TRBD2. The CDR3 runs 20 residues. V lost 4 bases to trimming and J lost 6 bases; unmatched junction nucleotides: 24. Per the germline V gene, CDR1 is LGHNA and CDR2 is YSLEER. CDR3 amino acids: CASSPGGGSGTMKRSNIQYF. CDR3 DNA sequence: TGCGCCAGCAGCCCCGGTGGAGGAAGCGGGACTATGAAGCGGTCAAACATTCAGTACTTC.

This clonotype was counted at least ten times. This CDR3 reads CSATPGLARYTGELFF. The CDR3 DNA follows: TGCAGTGCGACACCGGGACTAGCGCGATACACCGGGGAGCTGTTTTTT. The V call is TRBV20-1, the J call TRBJ2-2; 10 bases match TRBD2. J lost 3 bases, V lost 6 bases, and 10 bases had no gene match. This CDR3 is built from 16 residues. Germline-derived CDR1 and CDR2 are DFQATT and SNEGSKA (reference sequence).

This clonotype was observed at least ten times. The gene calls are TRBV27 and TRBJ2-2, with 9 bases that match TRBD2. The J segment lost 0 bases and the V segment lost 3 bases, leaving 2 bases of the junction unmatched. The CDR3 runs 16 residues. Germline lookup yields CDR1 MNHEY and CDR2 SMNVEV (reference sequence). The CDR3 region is CASSFLAGTNTGELFF. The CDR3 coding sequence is TGTGCCAGCAGTTTTCTAGCGGGGACGAACACCGGGGAGCTGTTTTTT.

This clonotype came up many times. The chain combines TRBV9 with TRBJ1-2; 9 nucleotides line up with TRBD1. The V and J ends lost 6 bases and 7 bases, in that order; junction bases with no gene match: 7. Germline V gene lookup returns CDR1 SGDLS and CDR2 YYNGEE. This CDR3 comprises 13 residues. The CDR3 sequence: CASTRDRDPGYTF. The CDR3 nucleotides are TGTGCCAGCACCCGGGACAGGGACCCTGGCTACACCTTC.

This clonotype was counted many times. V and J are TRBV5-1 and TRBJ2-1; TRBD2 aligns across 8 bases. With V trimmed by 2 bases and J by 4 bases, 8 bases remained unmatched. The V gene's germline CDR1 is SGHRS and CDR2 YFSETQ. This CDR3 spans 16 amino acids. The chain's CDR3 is CASSLGSGSWYNEQFF. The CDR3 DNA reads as TGCGCCAGCAGCTTAGGCAGCGGGAGTTGGTACAATGAGCAGTTCTTC.

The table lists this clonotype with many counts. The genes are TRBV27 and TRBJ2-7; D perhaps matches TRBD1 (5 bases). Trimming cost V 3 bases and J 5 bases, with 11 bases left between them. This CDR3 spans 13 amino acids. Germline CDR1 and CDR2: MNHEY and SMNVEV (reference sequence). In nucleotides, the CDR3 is TGTGCCAGCAGTTTCCAGGGTGGCAACGAGCAGTACTTC. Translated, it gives CASSFQGGNEQYF.

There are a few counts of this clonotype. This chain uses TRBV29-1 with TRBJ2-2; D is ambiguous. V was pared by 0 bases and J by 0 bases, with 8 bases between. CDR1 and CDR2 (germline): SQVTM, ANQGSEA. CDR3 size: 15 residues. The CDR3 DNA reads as TGCAGCGTTGAAGATCCGAGGACGAACACCGGGGAGCTGTTTTTT. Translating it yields CSVEDPRTNTGELFF.

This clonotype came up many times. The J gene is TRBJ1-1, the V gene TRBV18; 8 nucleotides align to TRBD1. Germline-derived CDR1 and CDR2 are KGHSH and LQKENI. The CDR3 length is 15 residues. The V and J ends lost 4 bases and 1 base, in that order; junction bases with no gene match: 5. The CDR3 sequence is CASSLWGQENTEAFF. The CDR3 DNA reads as TGTGCCAGCTCACTTTGGGGACAGGAGAACACTGAAGCTTTCTTT.